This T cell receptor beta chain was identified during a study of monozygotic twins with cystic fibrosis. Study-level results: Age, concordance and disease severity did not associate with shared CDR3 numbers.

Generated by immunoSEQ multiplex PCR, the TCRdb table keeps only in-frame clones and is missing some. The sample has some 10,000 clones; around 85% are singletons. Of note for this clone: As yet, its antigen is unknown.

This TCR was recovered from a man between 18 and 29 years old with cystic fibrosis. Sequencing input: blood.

CDR3 amino acids: CSVEGGTLYGYTF. CDR3 coding DNA: TGCAGCGTTGAAGGGGGGACACTCTATGGCTACACCTTC. The V and J genes are TRBV29-1 and TRBJ1-2, with D possibly being TRBD1 (6 bases). The V end lost 1 base, the J end lost 4 bases, and 10 bases lay between the germline ends. Germline assignment: CDR1 SQVTM and CDR2 ANQGSEA. The CDR3 has 13 residues.